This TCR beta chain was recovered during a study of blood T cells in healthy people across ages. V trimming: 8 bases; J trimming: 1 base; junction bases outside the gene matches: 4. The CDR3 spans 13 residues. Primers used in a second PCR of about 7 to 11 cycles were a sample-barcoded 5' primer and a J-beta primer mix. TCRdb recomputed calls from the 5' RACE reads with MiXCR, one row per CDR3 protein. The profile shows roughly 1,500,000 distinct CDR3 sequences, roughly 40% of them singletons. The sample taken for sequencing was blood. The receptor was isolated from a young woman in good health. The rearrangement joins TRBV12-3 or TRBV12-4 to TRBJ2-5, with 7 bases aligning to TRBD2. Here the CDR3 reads CASGLAGQETQYF. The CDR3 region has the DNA TGTGCCAGCGGCTTAGCGGGCCAAGAGACCCAGTACTTC.